This T cell receptor (beta chain) is drawn from a study of T cells in Graves' hyperthyroidism and ophthalmopathy. Study conclusions and caveats: In simple terms, a model built on 13 V-J features told ophthalmopathy apart from stable hyperthyroidism. Median prediction lead before ophthalmopathy onset was 6.5 to 7 months with the model.

The J segment lost 4 bases and the V segment lost 5 bases, leaving 8 bases of the junction unmatched. The germline V gene encodes CDR1 SGHVS and CDR2 FNYEAQ. The CDR3 length is 18 residues. This clonotype appeared many times. Its target is not known. Amplification of TCR beta CDR3 regions was performed using RNA transcripts as template. HTBI primers were employed in a first-round RT-PCR of the TCR CDR3. TCRdb itself ran the multiplex PCR reads through MiXCR, one entry per CDR3 protein. The profile covers 500,000 to 600,000 distinct CDR3 sequences, with under 60% appearing a single time and roughly 19% taken by the ten largest. Thyroid ultrasound, orbital computed tomography, clinical symptoms, and serum thyroxine and TRAb underpinned diagnoses.

This TCR derives from an adult woman with Graves' disease, either hyperthyroidism or ophthalmopathy (not recorded which). The genes are TRBV7-6 and TRBJ2-6, with 13 bases aligning to TRBD2. The material sequenced was peripheral blood or thyroid tissue (not recorded which). In DNA form, the CDR3 reads TGTGCCAGCAGCGCCGGACTAGCGGGAGTGTCCGGGGCCAACGTCCTGACTTTC. Translation gives CASSAGLAGVSGANVLTF.